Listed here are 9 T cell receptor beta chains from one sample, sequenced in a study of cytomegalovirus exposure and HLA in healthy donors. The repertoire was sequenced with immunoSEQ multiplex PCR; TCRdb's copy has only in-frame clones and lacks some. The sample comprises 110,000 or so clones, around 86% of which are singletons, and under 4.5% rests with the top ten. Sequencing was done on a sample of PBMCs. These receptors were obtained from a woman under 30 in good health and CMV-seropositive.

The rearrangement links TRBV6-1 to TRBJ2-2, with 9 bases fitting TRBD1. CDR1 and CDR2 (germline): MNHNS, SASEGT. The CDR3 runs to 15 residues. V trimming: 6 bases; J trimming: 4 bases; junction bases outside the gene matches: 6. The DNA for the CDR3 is TGTGCCAGCAGAAACCGGGACAGGGCCACCGGGGAGCTGTTTTTT. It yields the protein CASRNRDRATGELFF.

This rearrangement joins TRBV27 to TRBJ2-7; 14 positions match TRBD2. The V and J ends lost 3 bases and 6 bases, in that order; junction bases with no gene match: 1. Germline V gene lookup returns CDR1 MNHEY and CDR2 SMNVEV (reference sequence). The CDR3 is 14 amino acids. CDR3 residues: CASSLGLAGVEQYF. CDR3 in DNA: TGTGCCAGCAGTTTGGGACTAGCGGGAGTCGAGCAGTACTTC.

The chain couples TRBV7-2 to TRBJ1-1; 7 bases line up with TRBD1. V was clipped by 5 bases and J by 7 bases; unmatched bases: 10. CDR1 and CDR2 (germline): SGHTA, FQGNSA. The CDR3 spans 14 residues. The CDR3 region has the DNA TGTGCCAGCAGCGAGCAGGGGGGTTCGGGTGAAGCTTTCTTT. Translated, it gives CASSEQGGSGEAFF.

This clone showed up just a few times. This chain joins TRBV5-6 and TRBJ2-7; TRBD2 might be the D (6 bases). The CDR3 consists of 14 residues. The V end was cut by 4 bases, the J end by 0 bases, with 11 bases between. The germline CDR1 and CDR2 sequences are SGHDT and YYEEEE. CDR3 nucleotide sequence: TGTGCCAGCAGCCTGGGACTTAGCTCCTACGAGCAGTACTTC. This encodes CASSLGLSSYEQYF. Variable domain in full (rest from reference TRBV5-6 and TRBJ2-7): DAGVTQSPTHLIKTRGQQVTLRCSPKSGHDTVSWYQQALGQGPQFIFQYYEEEERQRGNFPDRFSGHQFPNYSSELNVNALLLGDSALYLCASSLGLSSYEQYFGPGTRLTVT.

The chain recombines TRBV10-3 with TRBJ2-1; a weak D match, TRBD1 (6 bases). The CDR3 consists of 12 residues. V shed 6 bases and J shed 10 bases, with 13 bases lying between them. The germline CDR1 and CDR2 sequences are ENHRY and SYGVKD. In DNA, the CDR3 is TGTGCCATCAGAGGTACAGGGCACGAGCAGTTCTTC. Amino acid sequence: CAIRGTGHEQFF.

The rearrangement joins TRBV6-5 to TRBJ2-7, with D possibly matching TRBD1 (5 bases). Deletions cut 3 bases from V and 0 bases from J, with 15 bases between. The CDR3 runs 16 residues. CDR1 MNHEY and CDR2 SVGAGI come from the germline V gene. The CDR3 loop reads CASSYLVEGDSYEQYF. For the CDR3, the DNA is TGTGCCAGCAGTTATCTCGTGGAAGGGGACTCCTACGAGCAGTACTTC.

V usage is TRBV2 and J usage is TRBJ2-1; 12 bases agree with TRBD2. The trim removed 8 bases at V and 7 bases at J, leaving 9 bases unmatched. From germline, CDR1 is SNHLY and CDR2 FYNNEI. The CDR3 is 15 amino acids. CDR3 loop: CASDTSGRSGNEQFF. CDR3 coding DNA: TGTGCCAGCGACACTAGCGGGAGGTCGGGGAATGAGCAGTTCTTC. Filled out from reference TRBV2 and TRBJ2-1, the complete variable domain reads EPEVTQTPSHQVTQMGQEVILRCVPISNHLYFYWYRQILGQKVEFLVSFYNNEISEKSEIFDDQFSVERPDGSNFTLKIRSTKLEDSAMYFCASDTSGRSGNEQFFGPGTRLTVL.

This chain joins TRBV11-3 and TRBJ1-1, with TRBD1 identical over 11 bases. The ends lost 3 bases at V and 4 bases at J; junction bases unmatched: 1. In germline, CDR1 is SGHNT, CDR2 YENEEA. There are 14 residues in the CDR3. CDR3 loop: CASSFGTGGTEAFF. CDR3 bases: TGTGCCAGCAGCTTCGGGACAGGGGGCACTGAAGCTTTCTTT.

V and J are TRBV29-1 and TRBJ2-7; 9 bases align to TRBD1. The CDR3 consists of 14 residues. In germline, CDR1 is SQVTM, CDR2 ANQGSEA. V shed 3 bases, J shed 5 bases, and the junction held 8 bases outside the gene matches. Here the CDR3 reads CSVEDRGASNEQYF. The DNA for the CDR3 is TGCAGCGTTGAGGACAGGGGCGCATCCAACGAGCAGTACTTC.